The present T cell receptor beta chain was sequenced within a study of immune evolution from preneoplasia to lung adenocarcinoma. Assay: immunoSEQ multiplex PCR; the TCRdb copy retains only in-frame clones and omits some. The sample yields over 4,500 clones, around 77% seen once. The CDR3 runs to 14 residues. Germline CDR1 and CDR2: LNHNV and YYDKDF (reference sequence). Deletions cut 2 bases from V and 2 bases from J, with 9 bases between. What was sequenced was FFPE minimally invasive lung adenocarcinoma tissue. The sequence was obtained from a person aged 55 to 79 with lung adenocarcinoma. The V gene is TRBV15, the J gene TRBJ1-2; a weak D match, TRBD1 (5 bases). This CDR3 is CATSRSRGNYGYTF. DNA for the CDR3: TGTGCCACCAGCAGAAGCCGGGGGAACTATGGCTACACCTTC.